The T cell receptor beta chain described here comes from a study of shared clonotypes between healthy human individuals. Germline lookup yields CDR1 SGHTA and CDR2 FQGNSA. The CDR3 covers 16 residues. With 0 bases clipped from V and 3 bases from J, the junction kept 4 bases outside the gene matches. Original processing notes: ImmunoSEQ output held junction-only sequences without quality scores, so filtering differed. Method: immunoSEQ multiplex PCR; TCRdb's copy keeps in-frame clones and lacks some. V and J calls and clone size are as listed in that table; D and trimming were resolved from the DNA. This sample has around 500,000 clones, with around 80% found just once. Each of the donors was a healthy adult who was HIV-negative and had not had a recent acute infection or vaccination. Genomic DNA came from tens of millions of PBMCs in unsorted samples.

The sequenced material came from PBMCs. This clonotype originated in a woman in her 40s in good health. Some clones in this sample may be carry-over from other donors' samples. The gene calls are TRBV7-2 and TRBJ2-1; 8 nucleotides agree with TRBD2. The CDR3 nucleotides read TGTGCCAGCAGCTTAGCAGGAAGCGGGAGCTACAATGAGCAGTTCTTC. It translates to CASSLAGSGSYNEQFF.